The sequence of this T cell receptor beta chain was determined in a study of cytomegalovirus exposure and HLA in healthy donors. The PCR employed 60 Vbeta primers together with 13 Jbeta primers. Sequencing was performed with immunoSEQ multiplex PCR; in TCRdb, only in-frame clones are kept and a portion is missing. The repertoire holds some 150,000 clones, with around three fifths as singletons. V was trimmed by 0 bases and J by 4 bases, leaving 10 bases between them. The germline V gene has CDR1 LGHNA and CDR2 YSLEER. This CDR3 region has 14 residues. The origin of this receptor is a woman between 40 and 55 years old in good health and CMV-seronegative. The source material was PBMCs. V usage is TRBV4-3 and J usage is TRBJ2-7; D is uncertain. The CDR3 loop is CASSQDIGLYEQYF. The CDR3 DNA reads TGCGCCAGCAGCCAAGATATCGGTCTGTACGAGCAGTACTTC.